This passage covers 13 T cell receptor beta chains from one sample sequenced in a study of regulatory T cells in long-lasting Graves disease. The time point denotes: newly diagnosed GD, antithyroid drugs for less than 3 months. Isolated PBMC RNA provided the starting material for the TCR library. Arm-PCR of CDR3 regions and iRepertoire HTBI primers were the basis on which TCR beta libraries were built. MiXCR, run by TCRdb on the multiplex PCR reads, gives a single entry per CDR3 protein. The repertoire holds 200,000 to 250,000 distinct CDR3 sequences, with around 19% as singletons. Source: peripheral blood mononuclear cells (PBMCs), taken at new diagnosis, from a patient treated with antithyroid drugs. The receptors were sampled from a female donor with Graves disease.

This clonotype was observed at least ten times. The rearrangement joins TRBV7-9 to TRBJ1-5; D is uncertain. Trimming removed 3 bases from V and 5 bases from J, with 8 bases in between. Per germline, CDR1 SEHNR and CDR2 FQNEAQ (reference sequence). The CDR3 contains 13 residues. The CDR3 region is CASSFGRDQPQHF. The CDR3 nucleotides read TGTGCCAGCAGCTTCGGACGGGATCAGCCCCAGCATTTT.

This clonotype was seen at least ten times. The V call is TRBV7-9, the J call TRBJ1-1; TRBD1 aligns across 7 bases. Trimming at V came to 3 bases and at J to 7 bases, leaving 8 bases not matched to a gene. The CDR3 runs 14 residues. Per the germline V gene, CDR1 is SEHNR and CDR2 is FQNEAQ (reference sequence). The CDR3 is CASSLRQGESEAFF. The CDR3 DNA follows: TGTGCCAGCAGCTTGCGACAGGGAGAAAGTGAAGCTTTCTTT.

This clonotype came up many times. The genes are TRBV20-1 and TRBJ2-7; TRBD1 might be the D (6 bases). V shed 5 bases and J shed 2 bases, with 25 bases lying between them. Per germline, CDR1 DFQATT and CDR2 SNEGSKA (reference sequence). The CDR3 is 17 amino acids. The CDR3 loop reads CSAQPTGPNAGAYEQYF. The CDR3 bases are TGCAGTGCTCAGCCAACGGGTCCTAACGCAGGGGCCTACGAGCAGTACTTC.

This clonotype was detected ten times or more. The chain recombines TRBV30 with TRBJ2-3; TRBD2 agrees at 10 bases. CDR1 and CDR2 from the germline V gene are GTSNPN and SVGIG (reference sequence). V dropped 2 bases and J dropped 5; count of bases not matched to a gene: 7. The CDR3 loop spans 15 amino acids. This CDR3 reads CAWSLTSGTLDTQYF. CDR3 nucleotides: TGTGCCTGGAGTCTAACTAGCGGGACTTTAGATACGCAGTATTTT.

V is TRBV6-5 and J is TRBJ2-7; D is ambiguous. Trimming stripped 4 bases from V and 1 base from J, with 14 bases between. CDR3 length equals 15 residues. Germline V CDR1 and CDR2: MNHEY, SVGAGI. This chain's CDR3 is CASSSPGILSYEQYF. The CDR3 region has the DNA TGTGCCAGCAGTTCCCCGGGCATCCTTTCCTACGAGCAGTACTTC.

This clonotype was detected many times. The J gene is TRBJ1-3, the V gene TRBV6-1; 7 bases agree with TRBD1. The V segment lost 7 bases and the J segment 0 bases; nucleotides outside the gene matches: 3. This CDR3 has 14 amino acids. Germline V CDR1 and CDR2: MNHNS, SASEGT. The CDR3 sequence is CASNDRDSGNTIYF. CDR3 DNA sequence: TGTGCCAGCAACGACAGGGACTCTGGAAACACCATATATTTT.

This clonotype was seen many times. The chain couples TRBV24-1 to TRBJ1-2, with D perhaps matching TRBD1 (5 bases). Germline CDR1 and CDR2: KGHDR and SFDVKD. CDR3 length equals 16 residues. V was trimmed by 5 bases and J by 2 bases, leaving 17 bases between them. CDR3 DNA sequence: TGTGCCACCAGTGCTCCCAGTGGGACGGGGAACTATGGCTACACCTTC. Translated, it gives CATSAPSGTGNYGYTF.

This clonotype was recorded many times. The rearrangement joins TRBV6-4 to TRBJ2-3; 7 bases agree with TRBD2. This CDR3 spans 15 amino acids. CDR1 is MRHNA and CDR2 is SNTAGT in the germline V gene. Trimming cost V 0 bases and J 6 bases; bases outside gene matches: 6. DNA of the CDR3: TGTGCCAGCAGTGACTCTGTGGGAGGGAATGATACGCAGTATTTT. It specifies CASSDSVGGNDTQYF.

This clonotype was counted ten times or more. The rearrangement joins TRBV12-3 or TRBV12-4 to TRBJ1-3; no clear D gene. CDR3 size: 12 residues. Trimming took 8 bases from V and 4 from J, leaving 9 bases between them. CDR3 coding DNA: TGTGCCAGCCCGAAATTCGGAAACACCATATATTTT. Amino acids: CASPKFGNTIYF.

This clonotype was recorded many times. V usage is TRBV30 and J usage is TRBJ2-1; D possibly uses TRBD1 or TRBD2 (5 bases each). V lost 3 bases, J lost 2 bases, and 11 bases lay in between. Germline V CDR1 and CDR2: GTSNPN, SVGIG (reference sequence). The CDR3 spans 14 residues. The DNA of the CDR3 is TGTGCCTGGAGACGGGACCCTGCCTACAATGAGCAGTTCTTC. It translates to CAWRRDPAYNEQFF.

At least ten counts were recorded for this clonotype. This chain links TRBV2 with TRBJ2-1; D unresolved. With 8 bases removed from V and 6 bases from J, the gap between germline ends came to 11 bases. Per the germline V gene, CDR1 is SNHLY and CDR2 is FYNNEI. The CDR3 totals 12 residues. The CDR3 sequence is CASGLTVNEQFF. The DNA of the CDR3 is TGTGCCAGCGGGCTCACGGTCAATGAGCAGTTCTTC.

Ten or more counts support this clonotype. The rearrangement joins TRBV30 to TRBJ2-7, with D tentatively TRBD2 (7 bases). This CDR3 has 16 residues. The germline gives CDR1 GTSNPN, CDR2 SVGIG (reference sequence). Trimming stripped 0 bases from V and 0 bases from J, with 15 bases between. DNA of the CDR3: TGTGCCTGGAGTGTAATTGGCGGGGGCAGCTCCTACGAGCAGTACTTC. This translates into CAWSVIGGGSSYEQYF. The full variable domain, in which reference TRBV30 and TRBJ2-7 provide the parts outside the CDR3, is SQTIHQWPATLVQPVGSPLSLECTVEGTSNPNLYWYRQAAGRGLQLLFYSVGIGQISSEVPQNLSASRPQDRQFILSSKKLLLSDSGFYLCAWSVIGGGSSYEQYFGPGTRLTVT.

This clonotype was seen only a few times. A much larger clone differs from this one at a single base, so this may be a read error. V usage is TRBV19 and J usage is TRBJ1-4, with D hard to call. The CDR3 loop spans 15 amino acids. Between the trimmed V and J ends, which lost 5 bases and 3 bases, there was a span of 13 bases. Germline-derived CDR1 and CDR2 are LNHDA and SQIVND (reference sequence). CDR3 DNA sequence: TGTGCCAGTAGTGTCAGACCCAACTCTAATGAAAAACTGTTTTTT. Translation: CASSVRPNSNEKLFF.